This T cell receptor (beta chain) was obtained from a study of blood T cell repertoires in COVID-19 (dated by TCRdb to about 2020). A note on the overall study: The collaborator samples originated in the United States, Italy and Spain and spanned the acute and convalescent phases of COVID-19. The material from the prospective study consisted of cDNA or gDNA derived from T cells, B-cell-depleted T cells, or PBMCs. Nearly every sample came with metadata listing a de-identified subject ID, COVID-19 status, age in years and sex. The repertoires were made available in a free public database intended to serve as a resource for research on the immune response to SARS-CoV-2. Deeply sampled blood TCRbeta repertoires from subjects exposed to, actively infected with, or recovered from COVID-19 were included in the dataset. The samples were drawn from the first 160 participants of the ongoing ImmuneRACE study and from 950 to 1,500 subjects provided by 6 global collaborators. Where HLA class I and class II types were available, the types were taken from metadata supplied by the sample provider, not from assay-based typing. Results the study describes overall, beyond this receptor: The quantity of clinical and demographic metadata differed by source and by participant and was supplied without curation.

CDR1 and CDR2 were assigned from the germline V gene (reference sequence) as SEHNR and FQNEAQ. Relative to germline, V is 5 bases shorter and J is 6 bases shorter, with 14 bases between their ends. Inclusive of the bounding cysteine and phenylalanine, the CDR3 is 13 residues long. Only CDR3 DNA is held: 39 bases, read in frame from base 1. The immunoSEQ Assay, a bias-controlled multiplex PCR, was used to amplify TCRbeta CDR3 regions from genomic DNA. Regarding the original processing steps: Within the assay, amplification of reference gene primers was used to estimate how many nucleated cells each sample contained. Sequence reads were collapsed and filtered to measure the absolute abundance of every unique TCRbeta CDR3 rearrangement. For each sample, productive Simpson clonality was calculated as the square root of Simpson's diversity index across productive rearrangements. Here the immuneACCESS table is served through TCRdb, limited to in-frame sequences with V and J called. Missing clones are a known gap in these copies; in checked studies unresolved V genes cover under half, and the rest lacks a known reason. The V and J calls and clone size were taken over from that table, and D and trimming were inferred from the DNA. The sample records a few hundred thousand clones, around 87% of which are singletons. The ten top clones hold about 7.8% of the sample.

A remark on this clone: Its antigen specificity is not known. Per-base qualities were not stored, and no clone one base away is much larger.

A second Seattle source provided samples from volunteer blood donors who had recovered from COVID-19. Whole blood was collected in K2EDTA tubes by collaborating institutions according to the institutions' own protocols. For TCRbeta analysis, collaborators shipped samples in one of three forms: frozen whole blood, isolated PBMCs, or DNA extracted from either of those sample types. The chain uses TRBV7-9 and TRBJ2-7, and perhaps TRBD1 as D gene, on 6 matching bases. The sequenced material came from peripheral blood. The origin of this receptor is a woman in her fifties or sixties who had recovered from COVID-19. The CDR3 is CASSVYRESEQYF. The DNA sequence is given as TGTGCCAGCAGCGTATACAGGGAATCCGAGCAGTACTTC.